The sequence of this TCR beta chain was determined in a study of T cells in Graves' hyperthyroidism and ophthalmopathy. Study findings and constraints: Most thyroid-expanded clonotypes above 0.001 were also found in blood.

The TCR beta CDR3 regions underwent amplification using RNA transcripts as the source. HTBI primers were the set used in a first-round RT-PCR of the TCR CDR3. TCRdb redid the calling of the multiplex PCR reads with MiXCR, one entry per CDR3 protein. The profile shows a few hundred thousand distinct CDR3 sequences, approximately 19% of them singletons. Exclusions: uncontrolled infection, other autoimmune disease, pregnancy, lactation. Fresh peripheral blood, roughly 9.8 ml of it, supplied the PBMCs. There are 16 residues in the CDR3. Per the germline V gene, CDR1 is DFQATT and CDR2 is SNEGSKA (reference sequence). V was pared by 0 bases and J by 5 bases, with 12 bases of the junction left unmatched. Of note for this clonotype: Its antigen is as yet unknown.

The specimen sequenced was blood. The receptor comes from a man aged 45 to 65 with Graves' ophthalmopathy. This chain connects TRBV20-1 to TRBJ2-7, with 8 bases identical to TRBD2. CDR3 nucleotide sequence: TGCAGTGCTAGAGATCAGGAAGCGGGAGTCGTTCACGAGCAGTACTTC. Residues: CSARDQEAGVVHEQYF.